One sample yielded the 32 T cell receptor beta chains listed below, sequenced in a study of T cells in Graves' hyperthyroidism and ophthalmopathy. Amplification yielded TCR beta CDR3 regions, with RNA transcripts as the source. First-round RT-PCR of the TCR CDR3 relied on the HTBI primer set. Using its own MiXCR run on the multiplex PCR reads, TCRdb lists one record per CDR3 protein. Among roughly 550,000 distinct CDR3 sequences listed, around 15% were seen once. What was sequenced was blood. The receptors originated from a woman between 25 and 40 years old with Graves' ophthalmopathy.

This clonotype was detected many times. The chain carries TRBV28 and TRBJ2-7; 9 bases align to TRBD2. Germline CDR1 and CDR2: MDHEN and SYDVKM. V shed 6 bases and J 13 bases; nucleotides not matched to a gene: 19. This CDR3 has 15 residues. The CDR3 sequence is CASSPHSAGGPVPYF. As DNA, the CDR3 is TGTGCCAGCAGCCCCCACTCGGCGGGAGGGCCGGTCCCCTACTTC.

To note about this clonotype: Its ends do not fully match the called genes, so a read error is possible. The chain joins TRBV14 to TRBJ2-2; no definite D call. This CDR3 is built from 14 residues. Germline values: CDR1 SGHDN, CDR2 FVKESK. The CDR3 DNA reads as TGTGCCTGCAGCCAAGATCGCGTCACCGGGGAGCTGTTTTTT. It codes for CACSQDRVTGELFF.

The V and J genes are TRBV7-9 and TRBJ2-7, with TRBD2 matching over 10 bases. Trimming removed 5 bases from V and 4 bases from J; junction bases left unmatched: 8. The CDR3 totals 15 residues. Germline values: CDR1 SEHNR, CDR2 FQNEAQ (reference sequence). The DNA of the CDR3 is TGTGCCAGCAGCCATAGCGGGAGGTCACCTTACGAGCAGTACTTC. Residues: CASSHSGRSPYEQYF.

This clonotype has a count of ten or more. This sequence joins TRBV27 and TRBJ2-7; TRBD2 aligns across 10 bases. The trim removed 7 bases at V and 1 base at J, leaving 4 bases unmatched. The CDR3 length is 14 residues. CDR1 is MNHEY and CDR2 is SMNVEV in the germline V gene (reference sequence). The CDR3 DNA sequence: TGTGCCAGCAAACTAGCGGGGCGGTCCTACGAGCAGTACTTC. Its protein is CASKLAGRSYEQYF.

This clonotype was observed a few times. This rearrangement joins TRBV4-1 to TRBJ2-7; D is uncertain. There are 14 residues in the CDR3. Between the trimmed V and J ends, which lost 0 bases and 2 bases, there was a span of 8 bases. Germline CDR1 and CDR2: MGHRA and YSYEKL. CDR3 amino acids: CASSQDRNAYEQYF. The CDR3 DNA reads as TGCGCCAGCAGCCAAGATAGGAATGCCTACGAGCAGTACTTC.

This sequence joins TRBV29-1 and TRBJ2-5; D possibly corresponds to TRBD2 (7 bases). Germline loops: CDR1 SQVTM, CDR2 ANQGSEA. The V end lost 7 bases, the J end lost 4 bases, and 16 bases lay between the germline ends. The CDR3 has 13 residues. The CDR3 spells CSAGEGERETQYF. The CDR3 DNA reads as TGCAGCGCCGGGGAGGGGGAGAGAGAGACCCAGTACTTC. The complete variable domain, with remaining parts taken from reference TRBV29-1 and TRBJ2-5, reads SAVISQKPSRDICQRGTSLTIQCQVDSQVTMMFWYRQQPGQSLTLIATANQGSEATYESGFVIDKFPISRPNLTFSTLTVSNMSPEDSSIYLCSAGEGERETQYFGPGTRLLVL.

This clonotype was recorded a few times. The chain carries TRBV12-3 or TRBV12-4 and TRBJ2-3; a possible D gene is TRBD2 (5 bases). The CDR3 length is 15 residues. V was shortened by 6 bases and J by 4 bases, with 17 bases between the two germline ends. CDR3 sequence: CASSRREGPSDTQYF. The CDR3 DNA follows: TGTGCCAGCAGCCGCCGGGAAGGCCCCTCAGATACGCAGTATTTT.

This clonotype was seen a handful of times. The chain carries TRBV12-3 or TRBV12-4 and TRBJ2-5, with a weak D call TRBD1 (6 bases). The ends were cut back, 1 base at V and 6 bases at J, with 12 bases in the middle. The CDR3 contains 14 residues. The CDR3 DNA reads as TGTGCCAGCAGTTTAGGAGGGGGTTTTCAGACCCAGTACTTC. Protein sequence: CASSLGGGFQTQYF.

This clonotype has at least ten counts. The rearrangement joins TRBV12-3 or TRBV12-4 to TRBJ2-6, with 10 bases lining up with TRBD1. V lost 6 bases, J lost 1 base, and 9 bases stayed unmatched. There are 18 residues in the CDR3. CDR3 amino acids: CASRVRTGGASGANVLTF. The CDR3, as DNA: TGTGCCAGCAGGGTGAGGACAGGGGGTGCATCTGGGGCCAACGTCCTGACTTTC.

The chain carries TRBV4-2 and TRBJ2-5; 11 positions match TRBD2. Trimming at V came to 7 bases and at J to 2 bases, leaving 6 bases not matched to a gene. This CDR3 is built from 15 residues. Germline V CDR1 and CDR2: LGHNA, YNFKEQ. The CDR3 sequence: CASTETSGNQETQYF. The CDR3 DNA follows: TGTGCCAGCACAGAGACTAGCGGGAATCAAGAGACCCAGTACTTC.

This clonotype came up many times. This chain joins TRBV3-1 and TRBJ2-7, with D unclear. V was shortened by 1 base and J by 0 bases, with 7 bases between the two germline ends. This CDR3 has 14 amino acids. Germline lookup yields CDR1 LGHDT and CDR2 YNNKEL (reference sequence). This CDR3 reads CASSQARPSYEQYF. The CDR3 nucleotides are TGTGCCAGCAGCCAAGCTCGACCCTCCTACGAGCAGTACTTC.

The chain couples TRBV28 to TRBJ2-1, with 7 bases identical to TRBD2. V was pared by 1 base and J by 7 bases, with 10 bases of the junction left unmatched. There are 16 residues in the CDR3. Germline V gene sequence: CDR1 MDHEN, CDR2 SYDVKM. CDR3 amino acids: CASSLSHGRPGNEQFF. The DNA of the CDR3 is TGTGCCAGCAGTTTATCCCACGGGAGGCCGGGTAATGAGCAGTTCTTC. Combining the CDR3 with reference TRBV28 and TRBJ2-1 gives the whole variable domain DVKVTQSSRYLVKRTGEKVFLECVQDMDHENMFWYRQDPGLGLRLIYFSYDVKMKEKGDIPEGYSVSREKKERFSLILESASTNQTSMYLCASSLSHGRPGNEQFFGPGTRLTVL.

This clonotype was seen repeatedly, ten times or more. This chain connects TRBV2 to TRBJ2-1, with a tentative D call TRBD1 (5 bases). The CDR3 length is 15 residues. In germline, CDR1 is SNHLY, CDR2 FYNNEI. V was shortened by 3 bases and J by 8 bases, with 17 bases between the two germline ends. The CDR3 region has the DNA TGTGCCAGCAGTGACGGTACCCGTGGGGCATATGAGCAGTTCTTC. Amino acids: CASSDGTRGAYEQFF.

This clonotype has more than one count but fewer than ten. The rearrangement joins TRBV29-1 to TRBJ2-5; 7 bases are a match to TRBD1. Germline V CDR1 and CDR2: SQVTM, ANQGSEA. The CDR3 has 12 residues. Losses at the gene ends were 6 bases for V and 5 bases for J; bases not matched to a gene: 6. CDR3 loop: CSVRQGTETQYF. CDR3 DNA: TGCAGCGTGAGACAGGGAACGGAGACCCAGTACTTC.

The chain carries TRBV29-1 and TRBJ1-2; possible D gene TRBD1, 6 bases. This CDR3 contains 16 residues. Trimming shortened V by 3 bases and J by 5 bases, and 22 bases separated the two germline ends. Germline V gene sequence: CDR1 SQVTM, CDR2 ANQGSEA. The CDR3 spells CSVERGGGGRRYGYTF. Here the CDR3 DNA reads TGCAGCGTTGAGAGGGGTGGGGGCGGCAGGCGGTATGGCTACACCTTC. Filled out from reference TRBV29-1 and TRBJ1-2, the complete variable domain reads SAVISQKPSRDICQRGTSLTIQCQVDSQVTMMFWYRQQPGQSLTLIATANQGSEATYESGFVIDKFPISRPNLTFSTLTVSNMSPEDSSIYLCSVERGGGGRRYGYTFGSGTRLTVV.

At least ten counts were recorded for this clonotype. This rearrangement joins TRBV5-5 to TRBJ2-1; 9 bases agree with TRBD2. The germline V gene encodes CDR1 SGHKS and CDR2 YYEKEE (reference sequence). Trimming took 1 base from V and 0 from J; bases not matched to a gene: 5. The CDR3 is 17 amino acids. CDR3 DNA sequence: TGTGCCAGCAGCTTGAGGCGGGAGGGAAGCTCCTACAATGAGCAGTTCTTC. It codes for CASSLRREGSSYNEQFF.

In its sample, this clonotype was seen many times. The chain recombines TRBV28 with TRBJ2-7; 7 bases agree with TRBD1. J was trimmed by 0 bases and V by 4 bases; bases with no gene match: 6. The germline V gene has CDR1 MDHEN and CDR2 SYDVKM. CDR3 length equals 15 residues. The CDR3 DNA reads as TGTGCCAGCAGTTCACGGGACAGAAACTCCTACGAGCAGTACTTC. Its translation: CASSSRDRNSYEQYF. Full variable domain (outside the CDR3, taken from reference TRBV28 and TRBJ2-7): DVKVTQSSRYLVKRTGEKVFLECVQDMDHENMFWYRQDPGLGLRLIYFSYDVKMKEKGDIPEGYSVSREKKERFSLILESASTNQTSMYLCASSSRDRNSYEQYFGPGTRLTVT.

In this sample, this clonotype turned up many times. This chain connects TRBV28 to TRBJ1-2; D gene ambiguous. The V end lost 6 bases, the J end lost 2 bases, and 10 bases lay between the germline ends. CDR1 MDHEN and CDR2 SYDVKM come from the germline V gene. This CDR3 comprises 13 residues. This chain's CDR3 is CASRESTNYGYTF. The CDR3 bases are TGTGCCAGCAGAGAGTCGACGAACTATGGCTACACCTTC.

This clonotype was observed at least ten times. The rearrangement uses TRBV6-2 or TRBV6-3 and TRBJ2-7; D might be TRBD2 (6 bases). CDR3 length equals 16 residues. V was shortened by 0 bases and J by 2 bases, with 14 bases between the two germline ends. The germline CDR1 and CDR2 sequences are MNHEY and SVGEGT. The CDR3 here is CASSYSIQRATYEQYF. The CDR3 nucleotides are TGTGCCAGCAGTTACTCGATTCAGCGGGCGACCTACGAGCAGTACTTC.

Here the CDR3 DNA reads TGCAGTGCTAGCCTCCCCCTTATGGGCGGGGAGCTGTTTTTT. This gives the protein CSASLPLMGGELFF. The chain is built from TRBV20-1 and TRBJ2-2; no definite D call. The CDR3 sequence is 14 residues long. The germline gives CDR1 DFQATT, CDR2 SNEGSKA (reference sequence). The germline V and J ends were trimmed by 3 bases and 7 bases, with 15 bases remaining between them.

At least ten counts were recorded for this clonotype. This CDR3 is CASSPDLGEDTQYF. The DNA of the CDR3 is TGTGCCAGCAGCCCAGATTTGGGGGAAGATACGCAGTATTTT. The chain is built from TRBV7-2 and TRBJ2-3; D possibly matches TRBD1 or TRBD2 (5 bases each). Germline values: CDR1 SGHTA, CDR2 FQGNSA. V was trimmed by 5 bases and J by 5 bases, leaving 14 bases between them. This CDR3 has 14 residues.

CDR3 bases: TGCGCCAGCAGCCAAGAGTTCAGGCAGGGTAATCAGCCCCAGCATTTT. Translation gives CASSQEFRQGNQPQHF. The chain couples TRBV4-1 to TRBJ1-5; D is perhaps TRBD1 (5 bases). V was pared by 0 bases and J by 4 bases, with 13 bases between. The germline gives CDR1 MGHRA, CDR2 YSYEKL. There are 16 residues in the CDR3.

This clonotype was counted only a few times. This chain uses TRBV28 with TRBJ1-6, with D possibly TRBD1 on 5 matching bases. The germline CDR1 and CDR2 sequences are MDHEN and SYDVKM. The germline V and J ends were trimmed by 8 bases and 7 bases, with 15 bases remaining between them. The CDR3 contains 14 residues. The CDR3 here is CASSLGHKNSPLHF. In nucleotides, the CDR3 is TGTGCCAGCTCATTGGGGCACAAAAATTCACCCCTCCACTTT.

The table lists this clonotype with a few counts. This chain joins TRBV3-1 and TRBJ2-1, with 12 bases lining up with TRBD2. The CDR3 spans 15 residues. The V segment lost 5 bases and the J segment 8 bases; nucleotides outside the gene matches: 7. Germline V lookup: CDR1 LGHDT, CDR2 YNNKEL (reference sequence). The CDR3 DNA follows: TGTGCCAGCAGCTACGGACTAGCGGGAAGCGATGAGCAGTTCTTC. Amino acids: CASSYGLAGSDEQFF.

The chain uses TRBV30 and TRBJ1-4; 7 nucleotides agree with TRBD1. Trimming removed 3 bases from V and 6 bases from J; junction bases left unmatched: 13. From germline, CDR1 is GTSNPN and CDR2 SVGIG (reference sequence). This CDR3 region has 16 residues. The CDR3 region has the DNA TGTGCCTGGAGCGCATGGGGGGGACAGCGAGATGAAAAACTGTTTTTT. Encoded protein: CAWSAWGGQRDEKLFF.

The table lists this clonotype with many counts. This chain links TRBV28 with TRBJ2-7, with 9 positions matching TRBD1. The length of the CDR3 is 14 residues. Germline lookup yields CDR1 MDHEN and CDR2 SYDVKM. V trimming: 5 bases; J trimming: 4 bases; junction bases outside the gene matches: 6. CDR3 residues: CASSPSTGGYEQYF. Here the CDR3 DNA reads TGTGCCAGCAGTCCGTCGACAGGGGGGTACGAGCAGTACTTC.

This clonotype was detected only a few times. This may be a read error: a much more frequent sequence differs by one nucleotide. The gene calls are TRBV5-1 and TRBJ2-3; D remains ambiguous. CDR3 length equals 13 residues. The V gene lost 4 bases and the J gene lost 10 bases, with 16 bases spanning the gap. Germline loops: CDR1 SGHRS, CDR2 YFSETQ. The CDR3 DNA sequence: TGCGCCAGCAGCGGTTCCTCGGCGGATGCGCAGTATTTT. It yields the protein CASSGSSADAQYF.

J is TRBJ2-1 and V is TRBV11-2, with 8 bases aligning to TRBD2. V lost 5 bases, J lost 4 bases, and 16 bases stayed unmatched. The CDR3 extends over 18 amino acids. Germline V lookup: CDR1 SGHAT, CDR2 FQNNGV. Here the CDR3 reads CASSRGQLSGSPYNEQFF. DNA of the CDR3: TGTGCCAGCAGCCGAGGACAGTTGAGCGGGAGCCCGTACAATGAGCAGTTCTTC.

The chain has TRBV20-1 and TRBJ1-6; 8 bases agree with TRBD1. V lost 5 bases to trimming and J lost 9 bases; unmatched junction nucleotides: 9. Germline CDR1 is DFQATT and CDR2 is SNEGSKA (reference sequence). The length of the CDR3 is 14 residues. The CDR3 is CSAARQGASSPLHF. CDR3 nucleotide sequence: TGCAGTGCTGCCCGGCAGGGGGCGAGTTCACCCCTCCACTTT.

In its sample, this clonotype was seen many times. This chain's CDR3 is CSASRGTALTAFF. CDR3 sequence (DNA): TGCAGTGCTAGCCGGGGGACTGCTCTTACGGCTTTCTTT. The chain carries TRBV20-1 and TRBJ1-1, with D possibly being TRBD1 (5 bases). Between the trimmed V and J ends, which lost 3 bases and 11 bases, there was a span of 19 bases. CDR3 size: 13 residues. Germline V CDR1 and CDR2: DFQATT, SNEGSKA (reference sequence).

This clonotype has a count of ten or more. The V and J genes are TRBV28 and TRBJ2-1; TRBD2 aligns across 9 bases. Germline CDR1 is MDHEN and CDR2 is SYDVKM. V was clipped by 2 bases and J by 15 bases; unmatched bases: 17. This CDR3 has 16 residues. CDR3 DNA sequence: TGTGCCAGCAGTTTAGTTTTAGGACTAGCGTCTCCCTCGGGGTTCTTC. This encodes CASSLVLGLASPSGFF.

This clonotype was detected ten times or more. The V gene is TRBV3-1, the J gene TRBJ1-1; no clear D. Per the germline V gene, CDR1 is LGHDT and CDR2 is YNNKEL (reference sequence). This CDR3 has 12 amino acids. The ends were cut back, 3 bases at V and 7 bases at J, with 9 bases in the middle. CDR3 in amino acids: CASSHGLDEAFF. CDR3 nucleotides: TGTGCCAGCAGCCACGGGCTGGATGAAGCTTTCTTT.